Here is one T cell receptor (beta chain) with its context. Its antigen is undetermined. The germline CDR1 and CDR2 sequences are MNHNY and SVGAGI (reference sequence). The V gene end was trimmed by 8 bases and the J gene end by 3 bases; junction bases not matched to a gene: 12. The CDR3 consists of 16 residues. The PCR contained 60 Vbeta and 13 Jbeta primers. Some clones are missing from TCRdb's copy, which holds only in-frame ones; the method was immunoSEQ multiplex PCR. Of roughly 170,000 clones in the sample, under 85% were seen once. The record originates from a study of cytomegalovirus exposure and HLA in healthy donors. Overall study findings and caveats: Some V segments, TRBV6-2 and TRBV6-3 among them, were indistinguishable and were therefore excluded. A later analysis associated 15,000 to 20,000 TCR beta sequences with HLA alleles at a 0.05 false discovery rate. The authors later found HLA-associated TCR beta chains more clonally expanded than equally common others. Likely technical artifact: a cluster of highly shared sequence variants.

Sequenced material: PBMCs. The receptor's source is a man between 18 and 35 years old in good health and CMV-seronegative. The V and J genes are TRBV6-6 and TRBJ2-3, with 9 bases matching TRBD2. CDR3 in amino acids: CASGASGGSGTDTQYF. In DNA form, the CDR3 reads TGTGCCAGCGGAGCGAGCGGGGGGTCGGGGACAGATACGCAGTATTTT.